This paragraph covers one TCR beta chain sequence. CDR3 length equals 13 residues. V was cut by 0 bases and J by 7 bases, with 8 bases left in between. Germline values: CDR1 SGHDT, CDR2 YYEEEE. The sample comes from a study of cytomegalovirus exposure and HLA in healthy donors. Looking at the study overall: Caucasian-associated ancestry cluster membership applied to about four fifths of 398 genotyped donors.

In the PCR, 60 Vbeta and 13 Jbeta primers were used. Produced via immunoSEQ multiplex PCR; TCRdb's table is partial and in-frame only. The repertoire holds 200,000 to 250,000 clones, with 70% to 85% as singletons. The receptor was isolated from a woman between 40 and 50 years old in good health and CMV-seronegative. Sample: PBMCs. The genes are TRBV5-6 and TRBJ1-5; D might be TRBD1 (6 bases). DNA for the CDR3: TGTGCCAGCAGCTTGGACAGGGTCCAGCCCCAGCATTTT. This sequence encodes CASSLDRVQPQHF.